Sequencing of this T cell receptor (beta chain) was carried out in a study of blood T cell repertoires in COVID-19. Study at large: Sites in the United States, Italy and Spain provided acute and convalescent COVID-19 samples. Sources were T cells, B-cell-depleted T cells, or PBMCs; the material itself was cDNA or gDNA.

In the original processing: Cell counts per sample came from amplifying reference gene primers. Clones were read by immunoSEQ multiplex PCR, and TCRdb kept only the in-frame ones, dropping some. D and trimming were read from the DNA, whereas the V and J calls and clone size are those reported in that table. The table records about 60,000 clones, roughly nine tenths of them present only once. The V end lost 0 bases, the J end lost 11 bases, and 10 bases lay between the germline ends. Germline V gives CDR1 SGHAT, CDR2 FQNNGV. This CDR3 region has 12 residues. The V and J genes are TRBV11-2 and TRBJ1-1; D perhaps matches TRBD1 (6 bases). The TCR sequence derives from a human donor with acute or convalescent COVID-19. The donor label of this sample is uncertain. Sample: peripheral blood. CDR3 region: CASSLEDSWAFF. Written as DNA, the CDR3 is TGTGCCAGCAGCTTAGAGGACAGCTGGGCTTTCTTT.